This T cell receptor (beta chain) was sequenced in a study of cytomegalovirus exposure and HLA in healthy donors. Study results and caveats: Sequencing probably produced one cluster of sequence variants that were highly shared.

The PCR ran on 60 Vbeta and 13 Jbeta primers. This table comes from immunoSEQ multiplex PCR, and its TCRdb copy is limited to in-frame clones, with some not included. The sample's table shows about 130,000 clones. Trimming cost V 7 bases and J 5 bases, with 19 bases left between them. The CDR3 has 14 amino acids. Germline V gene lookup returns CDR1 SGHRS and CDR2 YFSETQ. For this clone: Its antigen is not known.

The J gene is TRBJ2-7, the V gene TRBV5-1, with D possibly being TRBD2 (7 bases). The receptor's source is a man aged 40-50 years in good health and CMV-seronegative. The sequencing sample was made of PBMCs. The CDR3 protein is CASGGGGAAHEQYF. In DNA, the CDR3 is TGCGCCAGCGGGGGGGGCGGAGCGGCCCACGAGCAGTACTTC.